This TCR beta chain was profiled in a study of blood T cells in healthy people across ages. Findings and limits, study-wide: Donor CMV status, an unknown factor, possibly confounded changes in expanded clonotypes. The percentage of naive T cells correlated strongly with TCR beta diversity.

In regard to this clonotype: Antigen unknown.

V trimming: 7 bases; J trimming: 4 bases; junction bases outside the gene matches: 12. CDR1 MDHEN and CDR2 SYDVKM come from the germline V gene. This CDR3 has 15 amino acids. A second PCR, run for roughly 7 to 11 cycles, used a sample-barcoded 5' primer plus a J-beta primer mix. TCRdb itself ran the 5' RACE reads through MiXCR, one entry per CDR3 protein. Counted here are approximately 2,000,000 distinct CDR3 sequences, 39% occurring once; the ten biggest clones make up about 21%. Every sample gave at least 6 micrograms of total RNA when it was extracted. The sequencing input was blood. The chain links TRBV28 to TRBJ2-5, with TRBD1 matching 7 bases. The receptor was isolated from a human donor in good health. CDR3 sequence: CASNLETGLVETQYF. The CDR3 nucleotides are TGTGCCAGCAACTTAGAGACAGGGCTGGTAGAGACCCAGTACTTC.